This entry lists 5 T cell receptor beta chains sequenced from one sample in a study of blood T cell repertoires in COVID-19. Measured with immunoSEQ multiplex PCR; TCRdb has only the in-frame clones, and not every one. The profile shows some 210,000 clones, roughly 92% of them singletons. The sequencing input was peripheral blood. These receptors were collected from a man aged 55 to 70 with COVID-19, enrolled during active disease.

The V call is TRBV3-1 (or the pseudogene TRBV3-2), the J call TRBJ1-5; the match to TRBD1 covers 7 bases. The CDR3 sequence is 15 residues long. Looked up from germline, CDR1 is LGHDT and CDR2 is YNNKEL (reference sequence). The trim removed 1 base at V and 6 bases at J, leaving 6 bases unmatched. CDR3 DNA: TGTGCCAGCAGCCAAGGTACCCGGACAGGTCAGCCCCAGCATTTT. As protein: CASSQGTRTGQPQHF.

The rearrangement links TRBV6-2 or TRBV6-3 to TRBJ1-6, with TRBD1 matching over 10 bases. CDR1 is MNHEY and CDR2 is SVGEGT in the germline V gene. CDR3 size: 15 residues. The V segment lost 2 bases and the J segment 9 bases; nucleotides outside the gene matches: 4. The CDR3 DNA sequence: TGTGCCAGCAGTTACGAGGACAGGGGGTTTTCACCCCTCCACTTT. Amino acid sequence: CASSYEDRGFSPLHF.

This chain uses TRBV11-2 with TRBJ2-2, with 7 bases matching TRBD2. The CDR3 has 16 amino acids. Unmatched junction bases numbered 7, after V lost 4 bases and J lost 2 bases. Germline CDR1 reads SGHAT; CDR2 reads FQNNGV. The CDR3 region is CASSYNSGTNTGELFF. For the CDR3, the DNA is TGTGCCAGCAGCTACAACAGCGGGACTAACACCGGGGAGCTGTTTTTT.

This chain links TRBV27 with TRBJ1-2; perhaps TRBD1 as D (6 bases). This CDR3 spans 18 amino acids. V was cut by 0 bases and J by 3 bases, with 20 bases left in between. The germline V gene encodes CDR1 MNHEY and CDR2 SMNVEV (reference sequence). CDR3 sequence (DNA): TGTGCCAGCAGTTTATCAAAGACTCAACAGGGTCGAGACTATGGCTACACCTTC. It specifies CASSLSKTQQGRDYGYTF.

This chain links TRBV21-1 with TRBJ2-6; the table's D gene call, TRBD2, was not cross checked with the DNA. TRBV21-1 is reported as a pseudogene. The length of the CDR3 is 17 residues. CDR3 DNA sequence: TGTGCCAGCAGCAATTGTGACGGGGGCTCTGGGGCCAACGTCCTGACTTTC. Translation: CASSNCDGGSGANVLTF.